The rows below give T cell receptor beta chains drawn from one sample of a study of post-analysis software for immune sequencing data. TCRdb used MiXCR to reprocess the PCR reads, holding one entry per CDR3 protein. In the table there are 820,000 or so distinct CDR3 sequences, about 57% of which are singletons. Sequencing was carried out using blood. The receptors originated from a girl between 10 and 17 years old with multiple sclerosis. The CDR3 runs from the conserved cysteine through the conserved F or W. The D gene is left open where the match is weak. Some rows mark clone size as missing; the rest say once, few, many or name a class of expanded clone.

NA	TRBV7-8	TRBJ2-1	few	CASSLVAGGSLHEQFF	TGTGCCAGCAGCTTAGTTGCGGGCGGTAGTCTCCATGAGCAGTTCTTC
TRBD2	TRBV20-1	TRBJ2-7	few	CSARGAGGPVYEQYF	TGCAGTGCTAGAGGAGCGGGGGGGCCAGTGTACGAGCAGTACTTC
TRBD2	TRBV7-3	TRBJ2-7	NA	CASSLIGGVEQYF	TGTGCCAGCAGCTTAATCGGGGGGGTCGAGCAGTACTTC
NA	TRBV20-1	TRBJ1-1	NA	CSAPRRETANTEAFF	TGCAGTGCCCCGAGAAGGGAGACGGCGAACACTGAAGCTTTCTTT
TRBD1	TRBV10-3	TRBJ1-2	once	CATGAGQGYGYTF	TGTGCCACTGGGGCGGGACAGGGTTATGGCTACACCTTC
TRBD2	TRBV7-2	TRBJ2-7	NA	CASSLAPGGGTYEQYF	TGTGCCAGCAGCTTAGCTCCCGGCGGGGGAACCTACGAGCAGTACTTC
NA	TRBV12-3/TRBV12-4	TRBJ2-7	NA	CASSSNIVVDDSYEQYF	TGTGCCAGCAGTTCTAACATTGTAGTAGATGACTCCTACGAGCAGTACTTC
NA	TRBV5-1	TRBJ2-7	NA	CASSLNSAYEQYF	TGCGCCAGCAGCTTGAATTCGGCCTACGAGCAGTACTTC
TRBD1	TRBV7-8	TRBJ1-4	NA	CASSLAGNHRGLVEKLFF	TGTGCCAGCAGCTTAGCGGGGAACCACAGGGGGCTCGTGGAAAAACTGTTTTTT
NA	TRBV4-2	TRBJ2-2	NA	CASSLEGRGTGELFF	TGTGCCAGCAGCCTCGAGGGGCGCGGAACCGGGGAGCTGTTTTTT
NA	TRBV25-1	TRBJ1-2	NA	CASSIDPCRGYTF	TGTGCCAGCTCGATTGACCCATGCCGTGGCTACACCTTC
TRBD1	TRBV12-3/TRBV12-4	TRBJ2-5	few	CASSLETGKETQYF	TGTGCCAGCAGTTTAGAGACAGGGAAAGAGACCCAGTACTTC
NA	TRBV18	TRBJ2-4	NA	CASSPRRDIHIQYF	TGTGCCAGCTCACCACGGAGGGACATCCACATTCAGTACTTC
NA	TRBV6-5	TRBJ1-2	once	CASSYVGYGYTF	TGTGCCAGCAGTTACGTAGGGTATGGCTACACCTTC
TRBD2	TRBV9	TRBJ2-5	few	CASSVDGLAGMKETQYF	TGTGCCAGCAGCGTAGACGGACTAGCGGGAATGAAGGAGACCCAGTACTTC
NA	TRBV15	TRBJ2-7	NA	CATSRGGGRVLYEQYF	TGTGCCACCAGCAGAGGTGGGGGCAGGGTCCTCTACGAGCAGTACTTC
TRBD1	TRBV20-1	TRBJ2-7	NA	CSARAGQGAYEQYF	TGCAGTGCTAGAGCCGGACAGGGGGCATACGAGCAGTACTTC
NA	TRBV25-1	TRBJ1-2	NA	CASSADSDSHTF	TGTGCCAGCAGTGCGGACAGCGATTCTCACACCTTC
NA	TRBV5-1	TRBJ1-4	few	CASSLPDSDEKLFF	TGCGCCAGCAGCTTGCCGGACAGTGATGAAAAACTGTTTTTT
TRBD2	TRBV5-1	TRBJ2-1	NA	CASSSSALAGYNEQFF	TGCGCCAGCAGCTCAAGCGCGCTAGCGGGGTACAATGAGCAGTTCTTC
TRBD2	TRBV11-2	TRBJ2-3	NA	CASSLETVAGPTDTQYF	TGTGCCAGCAGCTTAGAAACTGTAGCGGGGCCCACAGATACGCAGTATTTT
TRBD2	TRBV20-1	TRBJ2-5	NA	CSASKRGALQTQYF	TGCAGTGCTAGTAAGCGGGGCGCTCTTCAGACCCAGTACTTC